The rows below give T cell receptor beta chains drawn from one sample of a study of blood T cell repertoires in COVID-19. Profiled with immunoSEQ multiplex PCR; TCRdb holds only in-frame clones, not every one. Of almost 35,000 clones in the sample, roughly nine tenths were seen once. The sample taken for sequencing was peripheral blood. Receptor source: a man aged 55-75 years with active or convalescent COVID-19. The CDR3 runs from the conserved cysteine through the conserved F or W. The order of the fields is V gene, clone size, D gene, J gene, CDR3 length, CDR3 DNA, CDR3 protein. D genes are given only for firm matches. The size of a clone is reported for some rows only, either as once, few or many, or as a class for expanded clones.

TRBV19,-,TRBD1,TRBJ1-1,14,TGTGCCAGTAGTATTGGGACAGGGGTTGCTGAAGCTTTCTTT,CASSIGTGVAEAFF
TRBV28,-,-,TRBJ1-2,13,TGTGCCAGCAGTCCAGGGCCAACCCGGGGCTACACCTTC,CASSPGPTRGYTF
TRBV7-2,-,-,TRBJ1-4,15,TGTGCCAGCAGCCCATCGACACAGCGGAATGAAAAACTGTTTTTT,CASSPSTQRNEKLFF
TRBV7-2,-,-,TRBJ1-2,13,TGTGCCAGCAGCTTAGGGCTTCCTTATGGCTACACCTTC,CASSLGLPYGYTF
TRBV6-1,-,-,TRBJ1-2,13,TGTGCCAGCAGTGAGTCACAGGGATTAGGCTACACCTTC,CASSESQGLGYTF
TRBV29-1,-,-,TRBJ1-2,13,TGCAGCGCCGGTGGGGGGAGACGGGATGGCTACACCTTC,CSAGGGRRDGYTF
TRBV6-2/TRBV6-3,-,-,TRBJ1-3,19,TGTGCCAGCAGTTACTCGAGAAATCACAGGGCCCTCTCTGGAAACACCATATATTTT,CASSYSRNHRALSGNTIYF
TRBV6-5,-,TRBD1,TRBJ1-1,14,TGTGCCAGCAGAGCCTCAATGGGACAGGCTGAAGCTTTCTTT,CASRASMGQAEAFF
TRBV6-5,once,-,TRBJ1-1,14,TGTGCCAGCAGTTACTCGAAGCTGAACACTGAAGCTTTCTTT,CASSYSKLNTEAFF
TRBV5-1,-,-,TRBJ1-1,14,TGCGCCAGCCGCGGGGGAGGAATGAACACTGAAGCTTTCTTT,CASRGGGMNTEAFF
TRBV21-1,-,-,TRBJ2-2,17,TGTGCCAGCAGCAAAGTGGGGGACAGCTTGAACACCGGGGAGCTGTTTTTT,CASSKVGDSLNTGELFF
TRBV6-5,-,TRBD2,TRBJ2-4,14,TGTGCCAGCAGTAACGGACTAGCCCAAAACATTCAGTACTTC,CASSNGLAQNIQYF
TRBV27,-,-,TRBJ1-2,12,TGTGCCAGCAGGACGATCGCGGGTGGCTACACCTTC,CASRTIAGGYTF
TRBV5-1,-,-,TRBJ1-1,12,TGCGCCAGCAGCTTGCAAGGGGATGAAGCTTTCTTT,CASSLQGDEAFF
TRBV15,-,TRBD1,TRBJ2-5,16,TGTGCCACCAGCAGACACACAGGGGCGTTTTGGGAGACCCAGTACTTC,CATSRHTGAFWETQYF